The following is a TCR beta chain sequence with its context. The target antigen is unknown. Germline-derived CDR1 and CDR2 are SGHKS and YYEKEE (reference sequence). V lost 9 bases, J lost 2 bases, and 10 bases lay in between. The CDR3 is 12 residues long. Researchers ran the PCR with 60 Vbeta and 13 Jbeta primers. The repertoire was sequenced with immunoSEQ multiplex PCR; TCRdb's copy has only in-frame clones and lacks some. In the table there are about 37,000 clones, about four fifths of which are singletons. Whereas donors were nominally healthy upon sampling, unrecorded immune exposures were probable. This entry belongs to a study of cytomegalovirus exposure and HLA in healthy donors. Study-level points and caveats: Association of 16,951 TCR beta sequences with HLA alleles was found at 0.05 false discovery rate in a later analysis. Trimming of TCR beta V- and J-genes showed a link, identified in a later analysis, to a missense DCLRE1C variant. The study assumed roughly uniform donor sequencing depth for presence/absence analyses.

Sequencing input: PBMCs. The source of this sequence is a middle-aged woman in good health and CMV-seronegative. V and J are TRBV5-5 and TRBJ2-3, with TRBD2 as a possible D gene (5 bases). The CDR3 coding sequence is TGTGCCACCTCCGGGGTCACAGATACGCAGTATTTT. It specifies CATSGVTDTQYF.